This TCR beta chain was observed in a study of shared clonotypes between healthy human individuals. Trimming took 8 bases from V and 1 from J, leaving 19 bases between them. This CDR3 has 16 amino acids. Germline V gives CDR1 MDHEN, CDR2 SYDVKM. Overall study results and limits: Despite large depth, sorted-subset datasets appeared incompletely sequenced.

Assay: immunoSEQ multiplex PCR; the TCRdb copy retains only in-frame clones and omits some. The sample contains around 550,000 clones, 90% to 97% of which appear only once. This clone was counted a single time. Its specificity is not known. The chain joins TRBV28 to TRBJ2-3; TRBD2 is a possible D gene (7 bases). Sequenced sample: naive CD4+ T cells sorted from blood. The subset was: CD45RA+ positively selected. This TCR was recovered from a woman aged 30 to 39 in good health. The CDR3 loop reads CASGGGRDFGTDTQYF. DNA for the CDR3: TGTGCCAGCGGGGGGGGCAGGGATTTTGGCACAGATACGCAGTATTTT.